Many counts were recorded for the clone carrying this TCR beta chain. Its target is not known. The data belong to a study of post-analysis software for immune sequencing data. Overall study context: The disease courses covered relapsing-remitting, secondary progressive and progressive-relapsing multiple sclerosis. General observations from the study: Relative to controls, patients had roughly five TRBV segments at higher frequency, with TRBV5-6, TRBV5-1 and TRBV20-1 among these. Multiple sclerosis was associated with a significant reduction in normalized Chao1 diversity relative to controls. Strong co-clustering by F measure was evident for samples that had been prepared in the same batch.

TCR beta libraries were prepared from cDNA with unique molecular identifiers. With roughly 0.85 to 11 million T cells as the source, roughly 500,000 cDNA molecules resulted. TCRdb analysed the PCR reads with MiXCR anew, one entry per CDR3 protein. This table holds approximately 730,000 distinct CDR3 sequences, less than 35% found once. Germline CDR1 and CDR2: SQVTM and ANQGSEA. The CDR3 loop spans 15 amino acids. Trimming took 5 bases from V and 3 from J; bases not matched to a gene: 8. Sequencing used blood. The J gene is TRBJ2-1, the V gene TRBV29-1; 9 bases are shared with TRBD1. This TCR came from a girl aged 5-17 years with multiple sclerosis. CDR3 sequence reads: CSVRTGGAGYNEQFF. The CDR3 nucleotides are TGCAGCGTTCGTACAGGGGGCGCTGGCTACAATGAGCAGTTCTTC.